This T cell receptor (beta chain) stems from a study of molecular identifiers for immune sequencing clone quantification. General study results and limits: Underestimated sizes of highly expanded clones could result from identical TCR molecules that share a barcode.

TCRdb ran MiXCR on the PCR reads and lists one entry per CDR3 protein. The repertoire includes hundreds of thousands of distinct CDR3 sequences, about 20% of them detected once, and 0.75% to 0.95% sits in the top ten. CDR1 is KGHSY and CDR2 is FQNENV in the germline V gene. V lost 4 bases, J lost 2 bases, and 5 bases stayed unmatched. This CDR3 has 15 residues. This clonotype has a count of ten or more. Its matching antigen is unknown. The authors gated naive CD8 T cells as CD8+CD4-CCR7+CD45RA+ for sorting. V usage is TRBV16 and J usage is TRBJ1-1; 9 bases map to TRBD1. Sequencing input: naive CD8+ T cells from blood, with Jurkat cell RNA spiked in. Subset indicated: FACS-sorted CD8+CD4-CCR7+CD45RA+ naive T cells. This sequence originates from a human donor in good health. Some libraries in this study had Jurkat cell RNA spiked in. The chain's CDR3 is CASSPLDRGNTEAFF. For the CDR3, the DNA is TGTGCCAGCAGCCCTCTGGACAGGGGCAACACTGAAGCTTTCTTT.